This T cell receptor (beta chain) was sequenced for a study of regulatory T cells in long-lasting Graves disease. The CDR3 consists of 16 residues. The V gene's germline CDR1 is SGHTA and CDR2 FQGTGA. V was pared by 5 bases and J by 4 bases, with 17 bases between. A note on this clonotype: Its specificity is unknown.

Building of the TCR beta libraries involved iRepertoire HTBI primers and Arm-PCR of CDR3 regions. A single record per CDR3 protein comes from TCRdb applying MiXCR to the multiplex PCR reads. The sample contains about 660,000 distinct CDR3 sequences, around 30% of which appear only once. Whole-study findings and limits: Examination was confined to peripheral blood, excluding thyroid tissue. There was favoring of TRBV28, TRBJ1-2 and TRBJ2-5 in persistent disease.

Time point specified: persistent/refractory GD, antithyroid drugs over 5 years with positive TRAb. Construction of the TCR library relied on RNA isolated from PBMCs. With EDTA tubes as the receptacles, about 8.1 milliliters of peripheral blood were drawn. This receptor was identified in a female donor with Graves disease. Sequenced material: peripheral blood mononuclear cells (PBMCs), taken when the disease was refractory, from a patient treated with antithyroid drugs. V and J are TRBV7-3 and TRBJ2-2, with TRBD2 as a possible D gene (6 bases). CDR3: CASSHSRLVGTGELFF. The CDR3 DNA reads as TGTGCCAGCAGCCATTCCAGACTAGTCGGCACCGGGGAGCTGTTTTTT. The full variable domain, its missing parts supplied by reference TRBV7-3 and TRBJ2-2, is GAGVSQTPSNKVTEKGKYVELRCDPISGHTALYWYRQSLGQGPEFLIYFQGTGAADDSGLPNDRFFAVRPEGSVSTLKIQRTERGDSAVYLCASSHSRLVGTGELFFGEGSRLTVL.